The text below deals with one T cell receptor (beta chain). The antigen remains undetermined. This specimen belongs to a study of T cell repertoires in cytomegalovirus infection. About the research overall: Both recently identified HLA-C-restricted and well-studied HLA-B-restricted CMV epitopes were used in the study. Public TCR beta signatures provided an indication of both CMV infection and a matching HLA type. Whole-study results and caveats: The response measured ex vivo was dominated by TCR beta clonotypes (HLA-C-restricted and CMV-specific). Pooled public TCR beta family frequency picked out CMV carriers with the relevant HLA.

TCRdb redid the calling of the reads with MiXCR, one entry per CDR3 protein. The sample contains around 800,000 distinct CDR3 sequences, around a third of which appear only once. The junction had 8 bases not matched to a gene; V was cut back by 5 bases and J by 4 bases. The CDR3 covers 16 residues. The germline V gene encodes CDR1 SEHNR and CDR2 FQNEAQ (reference sequence). This sample comprised cultured CD8+ T cells from PBMCs, obtained from culture after CMV antigen stimulation. The rearrangement joins TRBV7-9 to TRBJ1-4, with TRBD1 identical over 9 bases. This sequence originates from a human donor in good health (CMV status not recorded). Some clones in this sample may be carry-over from other donors' samples. The CDR3 DNA reads TGTGCCAGCAGCGGGGGACAGGGTGAGGATAATGAAAAACTGTTTTTT. Its translation: CASSGGQGEDNEKLFF.